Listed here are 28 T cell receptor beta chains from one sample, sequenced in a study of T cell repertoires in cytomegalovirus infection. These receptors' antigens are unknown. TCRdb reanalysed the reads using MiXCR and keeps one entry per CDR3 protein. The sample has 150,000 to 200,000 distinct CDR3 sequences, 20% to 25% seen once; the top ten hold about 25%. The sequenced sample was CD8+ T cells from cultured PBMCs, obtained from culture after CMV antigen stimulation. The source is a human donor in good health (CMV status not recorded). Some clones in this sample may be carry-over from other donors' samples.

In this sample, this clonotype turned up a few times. CDR3 sequence: CASSLSQPSNYGYTF. CDR3 sequence (DNA): TGTGCCAGCAGTTTAAGTCAGCCGTCTAACTATGGCTACACCTTC. The genes are TRBV12-3 or TRBV12-4 and TRBJ1-2; D is undetermined. The CDR3 contains 15 residues. V gave up 2 bases and J gave up 0 bases, with 10 bases separating them.

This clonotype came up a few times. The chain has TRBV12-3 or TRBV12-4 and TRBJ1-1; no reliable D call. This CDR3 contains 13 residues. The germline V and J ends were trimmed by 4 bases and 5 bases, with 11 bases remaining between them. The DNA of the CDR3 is TGTGCCAGCAGTTATTGGGGTGGGACTGAAGCTTTCTTT. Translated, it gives CASSYWGGTEAFF.

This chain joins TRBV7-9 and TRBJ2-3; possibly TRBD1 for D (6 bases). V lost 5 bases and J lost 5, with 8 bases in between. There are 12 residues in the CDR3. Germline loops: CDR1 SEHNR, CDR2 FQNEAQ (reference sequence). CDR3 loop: CASSRTEDTQYF. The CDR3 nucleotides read TGTGCCAGCAGCCGGACAGAAGATACGCAGTATTTT.

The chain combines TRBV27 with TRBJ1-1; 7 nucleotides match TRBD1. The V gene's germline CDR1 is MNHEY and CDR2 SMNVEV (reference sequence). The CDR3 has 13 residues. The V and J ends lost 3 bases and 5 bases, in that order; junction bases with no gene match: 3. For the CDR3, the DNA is TGTGCCAGCAGTTTCGGGACAGTTACTGAAGCTTTCTTT. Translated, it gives CASSFGTVTEAFF.

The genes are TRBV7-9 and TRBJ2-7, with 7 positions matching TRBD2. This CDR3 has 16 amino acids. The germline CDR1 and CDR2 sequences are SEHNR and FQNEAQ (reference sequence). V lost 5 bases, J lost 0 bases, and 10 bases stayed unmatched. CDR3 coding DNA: TGTGCCAGCAGCCCTGGGGGGGGTATCTACTCCTACGAGCAGTACTTC. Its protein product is CASSPGGGIYSYEQYF.

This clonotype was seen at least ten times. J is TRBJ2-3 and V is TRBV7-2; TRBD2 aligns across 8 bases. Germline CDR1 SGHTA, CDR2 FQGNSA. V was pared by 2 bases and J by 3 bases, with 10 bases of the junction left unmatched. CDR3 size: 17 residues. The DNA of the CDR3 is TGTGCCAGCAGCTTAAGAGCGGGGGCCCCGGGGACAGATACGCAGTATTTT. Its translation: CASSLRAGAPGTDTQYF.

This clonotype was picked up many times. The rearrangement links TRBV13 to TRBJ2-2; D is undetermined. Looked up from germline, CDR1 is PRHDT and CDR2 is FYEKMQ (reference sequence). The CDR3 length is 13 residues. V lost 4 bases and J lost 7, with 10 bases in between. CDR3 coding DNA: TGTGCCAGCAGCTCCGAAGGTGGCGGGGAGCTGTTTTTT. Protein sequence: CASSSEGGGELFF.

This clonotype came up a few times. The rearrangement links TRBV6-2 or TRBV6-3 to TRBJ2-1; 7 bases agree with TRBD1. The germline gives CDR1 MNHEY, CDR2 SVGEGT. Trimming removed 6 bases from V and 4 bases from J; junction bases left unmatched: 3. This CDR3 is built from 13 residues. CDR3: CASREQGYNEQFF. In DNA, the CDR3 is TGTGCCAGCAGGGAACAGGGGTACAATGAGCAGTTCTTC.

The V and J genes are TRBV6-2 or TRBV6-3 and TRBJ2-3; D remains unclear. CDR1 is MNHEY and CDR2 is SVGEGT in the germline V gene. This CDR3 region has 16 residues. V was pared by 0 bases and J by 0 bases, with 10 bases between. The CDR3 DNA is TGTGCCAGCAGTTACTCTCTAAGCGTGAGCACAGATACGCAGTATTTT. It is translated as CASSYSLSVSTDTQYF.

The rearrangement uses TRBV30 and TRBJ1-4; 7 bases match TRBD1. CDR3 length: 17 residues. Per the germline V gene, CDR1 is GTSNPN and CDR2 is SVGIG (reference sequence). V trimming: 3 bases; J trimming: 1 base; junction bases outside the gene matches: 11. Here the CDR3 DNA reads TGTGCCTGGAGCCTTGAAGGGGGCAGAGAAACTAATGAAAAACTGTTTTTT. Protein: CAWSLEGGRETNEKLFF.

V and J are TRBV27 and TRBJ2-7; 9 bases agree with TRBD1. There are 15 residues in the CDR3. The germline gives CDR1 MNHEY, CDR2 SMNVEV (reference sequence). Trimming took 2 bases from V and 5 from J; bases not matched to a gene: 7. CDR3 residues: CASSLGTGPDHEQYF. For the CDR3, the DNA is TGTGCCAGCAGTTTAGGGACAGGGCCCGACCACGAGCAGTACTTC.

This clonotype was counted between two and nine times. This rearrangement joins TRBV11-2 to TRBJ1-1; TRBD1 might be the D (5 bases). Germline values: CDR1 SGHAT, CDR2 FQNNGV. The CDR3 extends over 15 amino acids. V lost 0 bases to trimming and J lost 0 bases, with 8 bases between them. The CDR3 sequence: CASSLEWGLNTEAFF. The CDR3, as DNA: TGTGCCAGCAGCTTAGAGTGGGGCTTGAACACTGAAGCTTTCTTT.

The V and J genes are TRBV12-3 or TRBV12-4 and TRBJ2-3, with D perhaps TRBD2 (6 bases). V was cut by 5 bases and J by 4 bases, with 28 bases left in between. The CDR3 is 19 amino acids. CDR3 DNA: TGTGCCAGCAGTATATTTTACCCGGGACTTGCCGTGGGTGCAGATACGCAGTATTTT. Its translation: CASSIFYPGLAVGADTQYF.

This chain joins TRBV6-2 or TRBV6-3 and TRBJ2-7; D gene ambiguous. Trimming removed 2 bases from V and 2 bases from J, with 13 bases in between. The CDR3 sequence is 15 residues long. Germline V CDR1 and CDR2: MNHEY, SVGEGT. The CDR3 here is CASSYRQVAAYEQYF. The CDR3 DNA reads TGTGCCAGCAGTTACCGGCAGGTCGCGGCCTACGAGCAGTACTTC.

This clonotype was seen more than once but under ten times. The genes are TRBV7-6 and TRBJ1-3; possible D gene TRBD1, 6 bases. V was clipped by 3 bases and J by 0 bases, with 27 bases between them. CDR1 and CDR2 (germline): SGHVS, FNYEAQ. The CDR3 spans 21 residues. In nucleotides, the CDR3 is TGTGCCAGCAGCTTTCCCTCCCGGGACACAACTACTGAATACTCTGGAAACACCATATATTTT. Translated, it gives CASSFPSRDTTTEYSGNTIYF.

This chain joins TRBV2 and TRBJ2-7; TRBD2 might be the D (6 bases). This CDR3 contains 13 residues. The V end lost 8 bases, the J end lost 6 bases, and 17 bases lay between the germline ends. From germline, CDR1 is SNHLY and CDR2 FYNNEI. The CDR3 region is CASGTLGPSEQYF. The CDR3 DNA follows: TGTGCCAGCGGGACTCTCGGACCGAGCGAGCAGTACTTC.

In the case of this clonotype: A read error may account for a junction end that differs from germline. The CDR3 DNA sequence: TGTGCCAGTAGTATTTCTGGGACACTTATCTTC. It encodes CASSISGTLIF. This rearrangement joins TRBV19 to TRBJ1-2, with D possibly being TRBD1 (6 bases). The CDR3 has 11 residues. Germline loops: CDR1 LNHDA, CDR2 SQIVND (reference sequence).

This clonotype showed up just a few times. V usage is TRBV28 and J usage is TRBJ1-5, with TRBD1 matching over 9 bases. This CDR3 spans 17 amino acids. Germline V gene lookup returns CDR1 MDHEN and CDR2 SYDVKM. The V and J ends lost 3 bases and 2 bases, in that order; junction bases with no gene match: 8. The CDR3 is CASSFDGTGTGNQPQHF. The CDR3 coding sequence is TGTGCCAGCAGTTTTGATGGGACAGGGACGGGCAATCAGCCCCAGCATTTT.

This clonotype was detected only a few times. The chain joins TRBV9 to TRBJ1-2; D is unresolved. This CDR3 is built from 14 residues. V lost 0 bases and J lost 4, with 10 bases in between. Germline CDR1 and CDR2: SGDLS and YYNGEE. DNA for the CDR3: TGTGCCAGCAGCGTAGCTACAGAGTCCTATGGCTACACCTTC. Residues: CASSVATESYGYTF.

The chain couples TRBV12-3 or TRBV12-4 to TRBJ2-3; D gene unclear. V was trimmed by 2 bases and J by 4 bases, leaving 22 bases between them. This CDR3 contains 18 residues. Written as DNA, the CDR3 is TGTGCCAGCAGTTTATTAGGCGGCTCCCGCGTAGTGGCAGATACGCAGTATTTT. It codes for CASSLLGGSRVVADTQYF.

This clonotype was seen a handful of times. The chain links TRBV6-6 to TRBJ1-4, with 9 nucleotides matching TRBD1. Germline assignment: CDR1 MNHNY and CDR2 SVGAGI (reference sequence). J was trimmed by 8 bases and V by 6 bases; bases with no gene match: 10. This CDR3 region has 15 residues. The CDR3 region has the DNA TGTGCCAGCAGAGAGCGAGACAGGGGGAAAGAAAAACTGTTTTTT. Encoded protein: CASRERDRGKEKLFF.

CDR3 nucleotide sequence: TGTGCCAGCAGCAGTGGGCTTTACACTGAAGCTTTCTTT. Translation gives CASSSGLYTEAFF. The V call is TRBV6-5, the J call TRBJ1-1; D uncertain. Germline V CDR1 and CDR2: MNHEY, SVGAGI. The CDR3 contains 13 residues. The V gene lost 6 bases and the J gene lost 3 bases, with 11 bases spanning the gap.

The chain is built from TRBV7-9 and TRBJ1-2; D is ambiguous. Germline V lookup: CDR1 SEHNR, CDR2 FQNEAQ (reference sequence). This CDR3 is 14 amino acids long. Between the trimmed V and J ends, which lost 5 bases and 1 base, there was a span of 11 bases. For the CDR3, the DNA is TGTGCCAGCAGCCTTCGGACGGATAACTATGGCTACACCTTC. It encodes CASSLRTDNYGYTF.

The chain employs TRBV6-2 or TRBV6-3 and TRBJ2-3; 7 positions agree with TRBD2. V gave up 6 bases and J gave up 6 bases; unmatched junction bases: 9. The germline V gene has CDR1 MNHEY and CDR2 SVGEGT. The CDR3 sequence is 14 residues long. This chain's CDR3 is CASSPGTKVDTQYF. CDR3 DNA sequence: TGTGCCAGCAGCCCTGGGACTAAGGTCGATACGCAGTATTTT.

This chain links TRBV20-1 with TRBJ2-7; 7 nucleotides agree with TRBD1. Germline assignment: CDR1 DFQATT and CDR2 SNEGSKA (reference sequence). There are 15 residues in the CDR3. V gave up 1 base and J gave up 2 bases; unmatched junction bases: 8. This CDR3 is CSARGPGTDPYEQYF. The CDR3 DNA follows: TGCAGTGCTAGAGGTCCCGGGACAGACCCCTACGAGCAGTACTTC.

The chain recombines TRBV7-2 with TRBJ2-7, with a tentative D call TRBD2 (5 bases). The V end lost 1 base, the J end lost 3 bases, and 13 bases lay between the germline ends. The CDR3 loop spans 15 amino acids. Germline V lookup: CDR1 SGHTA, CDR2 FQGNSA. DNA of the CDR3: TGTGCCAGCAGCTTAGAAGGGCTTGGACTCTACGAGCAGTACTTC. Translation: CASSLEGLGLYEQYF.

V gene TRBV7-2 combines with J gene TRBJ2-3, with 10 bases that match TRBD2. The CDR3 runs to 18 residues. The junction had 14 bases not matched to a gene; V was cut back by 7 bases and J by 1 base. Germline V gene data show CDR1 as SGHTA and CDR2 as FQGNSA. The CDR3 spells CASNLPSGGSEGTDTQYF. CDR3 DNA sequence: TGTGCCAGCAACCTCCCTAGCGGGGGAAGCGAGGGCACAGATACGCAGTATTTT. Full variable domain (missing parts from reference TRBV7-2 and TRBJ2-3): GAGVSQSPSNKVTEKGKDVELRCDPISGHTALYWYRQSLGQGLEFLIYFQGNSAPDKSGLPSDRFSAERTGGSVSTLTIQRTQQEDSAVYLCASNLPSGGSEGTDTQYFGPGTRLTVL.

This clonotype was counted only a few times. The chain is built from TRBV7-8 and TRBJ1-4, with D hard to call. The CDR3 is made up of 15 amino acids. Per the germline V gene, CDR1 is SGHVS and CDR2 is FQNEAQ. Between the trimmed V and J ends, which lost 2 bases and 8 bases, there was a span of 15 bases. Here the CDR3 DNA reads TGTGCCAGCAGCTTAACCCAGGCCGGTCCCGAAAAACTGTTTTTT. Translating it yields CASSLTQAGPEKLFF. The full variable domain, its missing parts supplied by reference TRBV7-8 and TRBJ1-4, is GAGVSQSPRYKVAKRGQDVALRCDPISGHVSLFWYQQALGQGPEFLTYFQNEAQLDKSGLPSDRFFAERPEGSVSTLKIQRTQQEDSAVYLCASSLTQAGPEKLFFGSGTQLSVL.